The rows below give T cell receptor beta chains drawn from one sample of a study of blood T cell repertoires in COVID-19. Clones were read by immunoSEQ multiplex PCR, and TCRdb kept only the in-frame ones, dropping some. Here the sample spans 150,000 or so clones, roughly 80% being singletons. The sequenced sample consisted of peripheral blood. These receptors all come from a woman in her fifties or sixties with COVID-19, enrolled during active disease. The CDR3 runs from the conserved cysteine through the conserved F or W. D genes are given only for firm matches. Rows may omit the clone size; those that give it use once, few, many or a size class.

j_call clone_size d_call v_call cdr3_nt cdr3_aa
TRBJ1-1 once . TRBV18 TGTGCCAGCTCACCTAAAATTAACACTGAAGCTTTCTTT CASSPKINTEAFF
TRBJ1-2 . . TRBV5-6 TGTGCCAGCAGCTTATCGGGCAGGGTGGTCGGTGGCTACACCTTC CASSLSGRVVGGYTF
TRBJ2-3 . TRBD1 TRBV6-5 TGTGCCAGCACCACCGGGGACAGGGTGCCAGATACGCAGTATTTT CASTTGDRVPDTQYF
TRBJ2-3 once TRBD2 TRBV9 TGTGCCAGCAGCACCTTAGCGGGAAGCACAGATACGCAGTATTTT CASSTLAGSTDTQYF
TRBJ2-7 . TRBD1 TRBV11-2 TGTGCCAGCAGCTTAGAGGGACAGGGGGCTTACGAGCAGTACTTC CASSLEGQGAYEQYF
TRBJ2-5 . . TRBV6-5 TGTGCCAGCAGTTACAGAACAAGGTCAGGTGGAGAGACCCAGTACTTC CASSYRTRSGGETQYF
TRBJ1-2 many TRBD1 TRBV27 TGTGCCAGCAGTAAAACCGGGGGACAGGCTAATGGCTACACCTTC CASSKTGGQANGYTF
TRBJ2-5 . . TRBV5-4 TGTGCCAGCAGCTTTTCTGTCCAAGAGACCCAGTACTTC CASSFSVQETQYF
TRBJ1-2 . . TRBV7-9 TGTGCCAGCAGCTTATTGGGGCTGGCTATTAGCTACACCTTC CASSLLGLAISYTF
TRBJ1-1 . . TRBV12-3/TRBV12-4 TGTGCCAGCAGTTTCCCCCTAGTTTTT CASSFPLVF
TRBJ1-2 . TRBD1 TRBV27 TGTGCCAGCAGTAGGACAGGGGACTATGGCTACACCTTC CASSRTGDYGYTF
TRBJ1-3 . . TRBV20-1 TGCAGTGCGCGGACAGGAAACACCATATATTTT CSARTGNTIYF
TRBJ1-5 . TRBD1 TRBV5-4 TGTGCCAGCAGCTTGGGGGGACAGCACAATCAGCCCCAGCATTTT CASSLGGQHNQPQHF
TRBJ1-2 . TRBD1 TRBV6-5 TGTGCCAGCAGTTACTCGGGACAGGGGTATGATGGCTACACCTTC CASSYSGQGYDGYTF
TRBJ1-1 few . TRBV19 TGTGCCAGTAGTACAGACTTGAACACTGAAGCTTTCTTT CASSTDLNTEAFF
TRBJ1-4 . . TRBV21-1 TGTGCCAGCAAAGGCAGGAAGCAACTGTTTTTT CASKGRKQLFF
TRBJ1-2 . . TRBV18 TGTGCCAGCTCACCAGACAGTAACTATGGCTACACCTTC CASSPDSNYGYTF
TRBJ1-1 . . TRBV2 TGTGCCAGTCTTATGCAGAGGTTGGGCACTGAAGCTTTCTTT CASLMQRLGTEAFF
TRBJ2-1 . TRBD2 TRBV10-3 TGTGCCATCAGTGATAGCGGGAGCAACCATGAGCAGTTCTTC CAISDSGSNHEQFF
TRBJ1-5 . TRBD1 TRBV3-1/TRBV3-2 TGTGCCAGCAGCCTCAGGACAGGTCCCGCGCATTTT CASSLRTGPAHF
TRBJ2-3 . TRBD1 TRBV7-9 TGTGCCAGCAGCCAAGATGACAGGGGAAATACGCAGTATTTT CASSQDDRGNTQYF
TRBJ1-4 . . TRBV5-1 TGCGCCAGCAGCCCGAGGATGACAGAGGGGGCAACTAATGAAAAACTGTTTTTT CASSPRMTEGATNEKLFF
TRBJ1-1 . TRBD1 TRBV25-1 TGTGCCAGCAGTTGGACAGGGCCAATGAACACTGAAGCTTTCTTT CASSWTGPMNTEAFF